This is a list of T cell receptor beta chains from one sample in a study of shared clonotypes between healthy human individuals. The protocol was immunoSEQ multiplex PCR, while the TCRdb copy is restricted to in-frame clones and leaves out a portion. Altogether some 1.5 million clones are present, 95% to 99% being singletons, with the ten largest covering about 0.42%. The specimen sequenced was naive CD4+ T cells sorted from blood. The source of these receptors is a man aged 25-45 years in good health. The CDR3 runs from the conserved cysteine through the conserved F or W. The D gene is left open where the match is weak. Not every row has a clone size; where given, it reads once, few, many or a size class.

j_call v_call d_call cdr3_length clone_size cdr3_aa cdr3_nt
TRBJ1-5 TRBV6-4 . 13 . CASSKEEDQPQHF TGTGCCAGCAGCAAAGAAGAGGATCAGCCCCAGCATTTT
TRBJ2-5 TRBV23-1 TRBD1 13 . CASSQRGLETQYF TGCGCCAGCAGTCAAAGGGGGCTTGAGACCCAGTACTTC
TRBJ2-5 TRBV19 . 14 once CASSIGAGQETQYF TGTGCCAGTAGTATAGGGGCAGGCCAAGAGACCCAGTACTTC
TRBJ2-7 TRBV7-8 . 15 . CASSPYRVGSGEQYF TGTGCCAGCAGCCCGTACAGGGTTGGGAGTGGCGAGCAGTACTTC
TRBJ2-7 TRBV30 . 11 . CASRVSYEQYF TGTGCCTCGCGGGTCTCCTACGAGCAGTACTTC
TRBJ2-2 TRBV4-3 . 11 . CASSRAGELFF TGCGCCAGCAGCCGGGCCGGGGAGCTGTTTTTT
TRBJ2-3 TRBV4-1 . 13 . CASKGQGTDTQYF TGCGCCAGCAAAGGTCAGGGGACAGATACGCAGTATTTT
TRBJ1-2 TRBV28 TRBD1 13 . CASSPGQGGGYTF TGTGCCAGCAGCCCCGGACAGGGAGGTGGCTACACCTTC
TRBJ2-1 TRBV7-9 . 16 . CASSAAGSGGYNEQFF TGTGCCAGCAGCGCCGCGGGGAGCGGAGGGTACAATGAGCAGTTCTTC
TRBJ2-1 TRBV18 . 14 once CASSPGGALVEQFF TGTGCCAGCTCACCGGGCGGGGCTCTAGTTGAGCAGTTCTTC
TRBJ2-5 TRBV5-6 . 15 . CASSFPRDRGETQYF TGTGCCAGCAGCTTTCCCAGGGACCGTGGGGAGACCCAGTACTTC